This record covers a single TCR beta chain. This sample was included in a study of blood T cell repertoires in COVID-19. In the authors' methods: Amplification from reference gene primers served as the basis for estimated nucleated cell counts. The data were produced by immunoSEQ multiplex PCR, yet TCRdb's version contains in-frame clones alone and is incomplete. The V and J calls and the clone size are those of that table, but D and trimming were determined from the DNA. The table has approximately 120,000 clones, over 75% seen once; the top ten hold roughly 8%. This CDR3 has 16 amino acids. This clonotype was obtained from a man aged 45-60 years with acute or convalescent COVID-19. The sample comprised peripheral blood. The rearrangement joins TRBV21-1 to TRBJ1-3. TRBV21-1 constitutes a pseudogene. In DNA form, the CDR3 reads TGTGCCAGCAGCAAAGTTCGGGGAGCAGTTGGAAACACCATATATTTT. Its protein is CASSKVRGAVGNTIYF.